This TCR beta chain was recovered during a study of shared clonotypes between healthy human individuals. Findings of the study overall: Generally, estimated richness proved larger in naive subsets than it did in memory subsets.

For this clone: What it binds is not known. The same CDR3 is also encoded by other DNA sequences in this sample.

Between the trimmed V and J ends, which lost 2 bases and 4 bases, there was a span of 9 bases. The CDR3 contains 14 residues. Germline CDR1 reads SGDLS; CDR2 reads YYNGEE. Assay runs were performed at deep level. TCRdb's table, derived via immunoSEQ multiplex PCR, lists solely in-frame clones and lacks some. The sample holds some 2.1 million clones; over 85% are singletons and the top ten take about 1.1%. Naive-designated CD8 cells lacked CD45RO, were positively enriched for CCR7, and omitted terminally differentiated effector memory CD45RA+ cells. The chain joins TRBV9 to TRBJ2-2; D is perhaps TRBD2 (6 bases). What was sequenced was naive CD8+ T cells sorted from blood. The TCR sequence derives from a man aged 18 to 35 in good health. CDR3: CASSVAGTTGELFF. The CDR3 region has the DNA TGTGCCAGCAGCGTGGCGGGGACCACCGGGGAGCTGTTTTTT.